The rows below give T cell receptor beta chains drawn from one sample of a study of spatial heterogeneity in lung cancer. TCRdb redid the calling of the 5' RACE reads with MiXCR, one entry per CDR3 protein. The sample carries about 100,000 distinct CDR3 sequences, 4% to 4.5% recorded once. This specimen was lung tumor tissue, taken at surgery. The receptors originated from a male donor with early-stage non-small cell lung cancer. Each CDR3 is given with its conserved first and last residue. The D gene is left open where the match is weak. For some rows the clone size is stated as once, few or many, or as a class when expanded; others skip it.

.	.	TRBV11-2	TRBJ1-4	TGTGCCAGCAGCTTAAACCGGGTGGAAAAACTGTTTTTT	CASSLNRVEKLFF
.	many	TRBV7-2	TRBJ2-3	TGTGCCAGCAGCTTACTTTCGGCGAGGCCAGATACGCAGTATTTT	CASSLLSARPDTQYF
.	many	TRBV2	TRBJ2-1	TGTGCCAGCAAAGACTATCTCTACAATGAGCAGTTCTTC	CASKDYLYNEQFF
TRBD1	many	TRBV29-1	TRBJ1-4	TGCAGCGCCGCGACAGGGGGCAATGAAAAACTGTTTTTT	CSAATGGNEKLFF
.	many	TRBV28	TRBJ2-7	TGTGCCACTTCGACGGATACCATTGAGCAGTACTTC	CATSTDTIEQYF
.	few	TRBV5-1	TRBJ2-3	TGCGCCAGCAGCAGGGGTTTTGATACGCAGTATTTT	CASSRGFDTQYF
.	few	TRBV5-1	TRBJ2-5	TGCGCCAGCAGCCCGTCATGGGGGGAGACCCAGTACTTC	CASSPSWGETQYF
.	many	TRBV5-1	TRBJ1-1	TGCGCCAGCAGCTTGGGAGGTTCGTGGAGTGAAGCTTTCTTT	CASSLGGSWSEAFF
.	few	TRBV20-1	TRBJ2-7	TGCAGTGCTAGGGCCGTGAACGAGCAGTACTTC	CSARAVNEQYF
.	many	TRBV3-1	TRBJ2-5	TGTGCCAGCAGCCAAGATGTAGGGCCTCTGGAGGGGACCCAGTACTTC	CASSQDVGPLEGTQYF
TRBD2	many	TRBV5-1	TRBJ2-1	TGCGCCAGCAGGTCCGCGGGAGGTAGCAATGAGCAGTTCTTC	CASRSAGGSNEQFF
TRBD1	many	TRBV20-1	TRBJ2-4	TGCAGTGCTAGAGATCAGGACAGGTCAGGACAGTACTTC	CSARDQDRSGQYF
TRBD2	.	TRBV28	TRBJ2-5	TGTGCCAGCAGTTTATGGCGGGAGGGGGTAGAGACCCAGTACTTC	CASSLWREGVETQYF
TRBD2	.	TRBV18	TRBJ2-5	TGTGCCAGCTCCCCAACACTAGCGGGGACGAGAGAGACCCAGTACTTC	CASSPTLAGTRETQYF
.	many	TRBV4-2	TRBJ2-7	TGTGCCAGCAGCCGAGGCCACACCACAGGGCGAAAGCCCTACGAGCAGTACTTC	CASSRGHTTGRKPYEQYF
.	.	TRBV4-2	TRBJ2-3	TGTGCCAGCAGCCTCTTCCTAAGCGGTAGCGGAAACACAGATACGCAGTATTTT	CASSLFLSGSGNTDTQYF
.	.	TRBV6-5	TRBJ2-3	TGTGCCAGCAGTTCCGGGACAAGTCCATATACGCAGTATTTT	CASSSGTSPYTQYF
.	many	TRBV12-3/TRBV12-4	TRBJ2-3	TGTGCCAGCAGTTTTCAGTCTAGCGTTCTCACAGATACGCAGTATTTT	CASSFQSSVLTDTQYF
TRBD2	many	TRBV20-1	TRBJ2-7	TGCAGTGCTAGTGTACTAGCGGGTCCCTACGAGCAGTACTTC	CSASVLAGPYEQYF
.	many	TRBV5-1	TRBJ2-5	TGCGCCAGCAGCTTACAGGGTCTTTCCCAAGAGACCCAGTACTTC	CASSLQGLSQETQYF
.	many	TRBV28	TRBJ2-5	TGTGCCAGCGGTACTAGGGGCGGAAGACAAGAGACCCAGTACTTC	CASGTRGGRQETQYF
TRBD2	.	TRBV12-3/TRBV12-4	TRBJ2-2	TGTGCCAGCAGTCCAACCGGGACTATGGGCACCGGGGAGCTGTTTTTT	CASSPTGTMGTGELFF
TRBD1	many	TRBV28	TRBJ1-3	TGTGCCAGCAGTTTCGACAGGGCTGGAAACACCATATATTTT	CASSFDRAGNTIYF
TRBD1	many	TRBV20-1	TRBJ1-5	TGCAGTGCGCGGACAGGGTTTCAGCCCCAGCATTTT	CSARTGFQPQHF
.	many	TRBV20-1	TRBJ1-3	TGCAGTGCCCTAGACCCGCGGGGCTCTGGAAACACCATATATTTT	CSALDPRGSGNTIYF
TRBD2	.	TRBV4-1	TRBJ2-1	TGCGCCAGCAGCCAACATCCGGGACTAGCCAATGAGCAGTTCTTC	CASSQHPGLANEQFF
.	many	TRBV28	TRBJ2-1	TGTGCCAGCAGCCCGATAAACTGGAGGAAGTTCTTC	CASSPINWRKFF
TRBD2	many	TRBV7-9	TRBJ2-7	TGTGCCAGCAGCTTAGTATCTAGCGGGTACGAGCAGTACTTC	CASSLVSSGYEQYF
.	many	TRBV7-2	TRBJ1-5	TGTGCCAGCAGCATTGAGAGGATGGAGTCCCAGCATTTT	CASSIERMESQHF
.	few	TRBV7-9	TRBJ2-2	TGTGCCACCATGATTAACACCGGGGAGCTGTTTTTT	CATMINTGELFF
.	many	TRBV9	TRBJ1-4	TGTGCCAGCAGCGTCGGGGTCCAAGAAAAACTGTTTTTT	CASSVGVQEKLFF
.	many	TRBV9	TRBJ1-1	TGTGCCAGCAGCCCGCCAACCTTGAACACTGAAGCTTTCTTT	CASSPPTLNTEAFF
.	many	TRBV9	TRBJ2-1	TGTGCCAGCAGCGTAACTAGCTCGCATGAGCAGTTCTTC	CASSVTSSHEQFF
.	.	TRBV9	TRBJ2-5	TGTGCCAGCAGCTCCCACGGGGACCAAGAGACCCAGTACTTC	CASSSHGDQETQYF
.	many	TRBV7-9	TRBJ2-2	TGTGCCAGCAGAAAAAGTACCGGGGAGCTGTTTTTT	CASRKSTGELFF
TRBD1	.	TRBV18	TRBJ2-5	TGTGCCAGCTCACTTACTCCGCGGACAGGGGCGTACCAAGAGACCCAGTACTTC	CASSLTPRTGAYQETQYF
.	few	TRBV2	TRBJ2-6	TGTGCCAGCAGTGAATGGGTTGGGGCCAACGTCCTGACTTTC	CASSEWVGANVLTF
.	many	TRBV12-3/TRBV12-4	TRBJ1-1	TGTGCCAGCACCCCCGCCGTCGACGCTGAAGCTTTCTTT	CASTPAVDAEAFF
TRBD1	many	TRBV27	TRBJ2-5	TGTGCCAGCAGTCCTCTCCTGGACAGGGTAGAGACCCAGTACTTC	CASSPLLDRVETQYF
TRBD2	.	TRBV6-1	TRBJ2-5	TGTGCCGCAAGCACCTCTAGCGGGAGGGAGACCCAGTACTTC	CAASTSSGRETQYF
.	many	TRBV29-1	TRBJ2-5	TGCAGCGTTGAACCAACGCGGTCAGAGACCCAGTACTTC	CSVEPTRSETQYF
.	many	TRBV29-1	TRBJ1-4	TGCAGCGTTCTCCAGGGAAATGAAAAACTGTTTTTT	CSVLQGNEKLFF
TRBD2	many	TRBV18	TRBJ2-4	TGTGCCAGCCAAGGGACTAGCAGGGACATTCAGTACTTC	CASQGTSRDIQYF
.	many	TRBV28	TRBJ1-2	TGTGCCAGCAGTTCTCTCTCCCGGCTAGAAAATGGCTACACCTTC	CASSSLSRLENGYTF
.	many	TRBV12-3/TRBV12-4	TRBJ1-4	TGTGCCAGCAGTGAAAGCCGGGACGGATTGAGTGAAAAACTGTTTTTT	CASSESRDGLSEKLFF
.	many	TRBV4-1	TRBJ1-6	TGCGCCAGCAGCCAAGATGCGGGTAATTCACCCCTCCACTTT	CASSQDAGNSPLHF
.	many	TRBV24-1	TRBJ2-1	TGTGCCACCAGTGATCCGTCGGCGTCTGAGCAGTTCTTC	CATSDPSASEQFF
.	many	TRBV6-5	TRBJ1-2	TGTGCCAGTGGTGAGGGGCCCGGATCTTACTATGGCTACACCTTC	CASGEGPGSYYGYTF
.	many	TRBV27	TRBJ2-7	TGTGCCAGCAGTTTCGCGGCCTCCTACGAGCAGTACTTC	CASSFAASYEQYF
TRBD2	many	TRBV28	TRBJ2-1	TGTGCCAGCAGACTCCAAGCGGGAGAGGACAATGAGCAGTTCTTC	CASRLQAGEDNEQFF
.	many	TRBV7-9	TRBJ1-4	TGTGCCAGCAGCCCGACAGGTACAAATGAAAAACTGTTTTTT	CASSPTGTNEKLFF
TRBD2	few	TRBV20-1	TRBJ2-7	TGCAGTGCGTTACGTGGGGGGACTAGCGGGAGGTCGGTATCCTACGAGCAGTACTTC	CSALRGGTSGRSVSYEQYF
.	few	TRBV5-1	TRBJ2-5	TGCGCCAGCAGCTTGGGTAGTCTTGGAGACCAGTACTTC	CASSLGSLGDQYF